This is a list of T cell receptor beta chains from one sample in a study of PD-1 blockade in classical Hodgkin lymphoma. The repertoire was sequenced with immunoSEQ multiplex PCR; TCRdb's copy has only in-frame clones and lacks some. The sample holds 30,000 or so clones, just over 70% seen once. The specimen comprised peripheral blood mononuclear cells (PBMCs), sampled before the second cycle of nivolumab. The receptors were gathered from a human donor with classical Hodgkin lymphoma. Both conserved end residues are part of each CDR3. The D gene is left open where the match is weak. Clone size is shown for a subset of rows, as once, few, many or a class of expanded clone.

clone_size	d_call	j_call	v_call	cdr3_aa	cdr3_nt
-	TRBD1	TRBJ1-1	TRBV10-3	CATWTGTMNTEAFF	TGTGCCACTTGGACAGGTACTATGAACACTGAAGCTTTCTTT
-	-	TRBJ1-1	TRBV10-3	CAISESGAGGNTEAFF	TGTGCCATCAGTGAGTCGGGGGCGGGGGGGAACACTGAAGCTTTCTTT
-	-	TRBJ2-7	TRBV10-2	CASSDRRQGSYEQYF	TGCGCCAGCAGTGACCGTCGGCAGGGTTCCTACGAGCAGTACTTC
-	-	TRBJ2-1	TRBV19	CASSRRGPPDEQFF	TGTGCCAGTAGTCGACGCGGGCCCCCTGATGAGCAGTTCTTC
-	TRBD1	TRBJ1-4	TRBV19	CASSGQGAANEKLFF	TGTGCCAGTAGCGGACAGGGGGCTGCTAATGAAAAACTGTTTTTT
-	-	TRBJ2-7	TRBV6-5	CASTPRGRGNEQYF	TGTGCCAGCACCCCGCGGGGCAGGGGCAACGAGCAGTACTTC
once	-	TRBJ2-1	TRBV7-2	CASSSVRGDNEQFF	TGTGCCAGCAGCTCCGTACGGGGAGACAATGAGCAGTTCTTC
once	TRBD1	TRBJ2-6	TRBV19	CASSTLDRAQTVSSGANVLTF	TGTGCCAGTAGTACCCTGGACAGGGCCCAAACTGTGAGCTCTGGGGCCAACGTCCTGACTTTC
-	TRBD1	TRBJ1-6	TRBV28	CASRNLRTGGISPLHF	TGTGCCAGCAGAAATCTGCGGACAGGGGGTATCTCACCCCTCCACTTT
-	TRBD1	TRBJ1-1	TRBV19	CASSPSWGQGGNTEAFF	TGTGCCAGTAGTCCTAGTTGGGGACAGGGCGGGAACACTGAAGCTTTCTTT
-	-	TRBJ2-4	TRBV27	CASSLQGRNIQYF	TGTGCCAGCAGTTTACAGGGTAGAAACATTCAGTACTTC
-	-	TRBJ2-1	TRBV7-2	CASSLVNSGPYNEQFF	TGTGCCAGCAGCTTAGTGAACTCTGGACCCTACAATGAGCAGTTCTTC
-	-	TRBJ1-3	TRBV6-5	CASSQRTAGNTIYF	TGTGCCAGCAGCCAACGGACAGCTGGAAACACCATATATTTT
-	-	TRBJ1-2	TRBV7-2	CASRFSGANGYTF	TGTGCCAGCAGGTTTAGCGGGGCCAACGGCTACACCTTC
-	TRBD2	TRBJ2-3	TRBV7-8	CASSLTSGGASTDTQYF	TGTGCCAGCAGCTTGACTAGCGGGGGGGCGAGCACAGATACGCAGTATTTT
-	TRBD2	TRBJ2-1	TRBV28	CASTPGGGLAYNEQFF	TGTGCCAGCACCCCCGGGGGGGGCCTTGCGTACAATGAGCAGTTCTTC
-	-	TRBJ1-6	TRBV7-2	CAREIRRKSSYNSPLHF	TGTGCCAGGGAGATTCGACGGAAGAGCTCCTATAATTCACCCCTCCACTTT
-	TRBD1	TRBJ2-3	TRBV5-1	CASSLGTGGADTQYF	TGCGCCAGCAGCTTGGGGACAGGTGGCGCAGATACGCAGTATTTT
-	-	TRBJ1-2	TRBV5-1	CASSLANRVNYGYTF	TGCGCCAGCAGCTTGGCCAACAGGGTTAACTATGGCTACACCTTC
-	-	TRBJ2-5	TRBV28	CASSEGGGRQETQYF	TGTGCCAGCAGTGAAGGGGGGGGGAGGCAAGAGACCCAGTACTTC
-	-	TRBJ2-3	TRBV5-4	CASSLVGGGTDTQYF	TGTGCCAGCAGCTTGGTTGGCGGGGGCACAGATACGCAGTATTTT
-	-	TRBJ2-6	TRBV18	CASATGIGGGANVLTF	TGTGCCAGCGCCACAGGTATCGGAGGTGGGGCCAACGTCCTGACTTTC
-	-	TRBJ2-4	TRBV6-1	CASRVTGLAKNIQYF	TGTGCCAGCAGAGTAACGGGTCTAGCCAAAAACATTCAGTACTTC
-	-	TRBJ2-5	TRBV28	CASSLGRGPQETQYF	TGTGCCAGCAGTTTGGGACGGGGCCCCCAAGAGACCCAGTACTTC
-	TRBD1	TRBJ2-2	TRBV5-4	CASRETGGTIYTGELFF	TGTGCCAGCAGAGAGACAGGGGGGACGATATACACCGGGGAGCTGTTTTTT
few	-	TRBJ2-2	TRBV5-6	CASSLGDTGELFF	TGTGCCAGCAGCTTGGGGGACACCGGGGAGCTGTTTTTT
-	-	TRBJ1-3	TRBV10-2	CASSDQRFISGNTIYF	TGCGCCAGCAGTGATCAACGGTTTATCTCTGGAAACACCATATATTTT
-	TRBD2	TRBJ2-1	TRBV28	CASSSLAGGRNEQFF	TGTGCCAGCAGTTCTCTAGCGGGGGGTCGCAATGAGCAGTTCTTC
-	-	TRBJ1-2	TRBV5-5	CASSLIWGRDGYTF	TGTGCCAGCAGCTTGATATGGGGGCGCGATGGCTACACCTTC
-	TRBD2	TRBJ2-3	TRBV27	CASSPLTLAGSTDTQYF	TGTGCCAGCAGTCCTCTCACCCTAGCGGGGAGCACAGATACGCAGTATTTT
-	-	TRBJ2-2	TRBV7-2	CASSLSGGITGELFF	TGTGCCAGCAGCTTATCTGGGGGCATCACCGGGGAGCTGTTTTTT
-	-	TRBJ1-5	TRBV4-2	CASSQSTVGNQPQHF	TGTGCCAGCAGCCAATCGACCGTGGGCAATCAGCCCCAGCATTTT
-	TRBD2	TRBJ2-5	TRBV10-3	CAISEGTSGRNKETQYF	TGTGCCATCTCTGAAGGGACTAGCGGGAGGAATAAAGAGACCCAGTACTTC
-	TRBD2	TRBJ2-3	TRBV9	CASSVSGSVADTQYF	TGTGCCAGCAGCGTAAGCGGGAGTGTCGCAGATACGCAGTATTTT
-	TRBD2	TRBJ2-7	TRBV6-5	CASTLAGGSYEQYF	TGTGCCAGCACCTTAGCGGGAGGGTCCTACGAGCAGTACTTC
-	-	TRBJ2-1	TRBV19	CASISGIEQFF	TGTGCCAGTATATCGGGAATTGAGCAGTTCTTC
-	-	TRBJ1-5	TRBV5-6	CASSLNWNNQPQHF	TGTGCCAGCAGCTTGAATTGGAACAATCAGCCCCAGCATTTT
few	TRBD2	TRBJ2-3	TRBV6-6	CASRGTSGDTQYF	TGTGCCAGCAGAGGGACTAGCGGGGATACGCAGTATTTT
-	-	TRBJ2-7	TRBV2	CAIKQRTASYEQYF	TGTGCCATCAAGCAAAGGACAGCCTCCTACGAGCAGTACTTC
-	TRBD2	TRBJ2-2	TRBV4-3	CASSVRLAGVGELFF	TGCGCCAGCTCGGTTCGACTAGCGGGAGTCGGGGAGCTGTTTTTT
-	-	TRBJ2-6	TRBV28	CASSSPGAPTGANVLTF	TGTGCCAGCAGTTCTCCGGGGGCCCCCACTGGGGCCAACGTCCTGACTTTC
few	-	TRBJ2-2	TRBV6-6	CASRTGNTGELFF	TGTGCCAGCAGAACAGGGAACACCGGGGAGCTGTTTTTT
-	TRBD1	TRBJ1-2	TRBV4-1	CASSQVNRGTYGYTF	TGCGCCAGCAGCCAAGTGAACAGGGGGACCTATGGCTACACCTTC
-	-	TRBJ1-1	TRBV28	CASSPGGLFF	TGTGCCAGCAGTCCCGGGGGACTTTTCTTT
-	TRBD2	TRBJ2-7	TRBV30	CAWSTSGTREQYF	TGTGCCTGGTCGACTAGCGGGACGAGGGAGCAGTACTTC
-	TRBD1	TRBJ1-2	TRBV4-3	CASSQYRGPWSYTF	TGCGCCAGCAGCCAATACAGGGGACCATGGAGCTACACCTTC